The clone carrying this T cell receptor beta chain was seen more than once but under ten times. Its antigen is as yet unknown. Germline CDR1 and CDR2: LNHDA and SQIVND (reference sequence). This CDR3 spans 13 amino acids. Deletions cut 4 bases from V and 4 bases from J, with 7 bases between. The source of the sample is a study of cytomegalovirus exposure and HLA in healthy donors. About the study: The Caucasian-associated ancestry cluster held around 76% of approximately 400 genotyped donors. Study results and caveats: Looking again later, the authors saw that most CMV-associated TCR beta chains seemed HLA-restricted. Cytomegalovirus association was assigned to approximately 160 TCR beta chains.

With 60 Vbeta and 13 Jbeta primers, the PCR was carried out. This table comes from immunoSEQ multiplex PCR, and its TCRdb copy is limited to in-frame clones, with some not included. Among over 120,000 clones listed, around four fifths were seen once. The clonotype was recovered from a woman aged 55-75 years in good health and CMV-seropositive. Sequencing was performed on PBMCs. This rearrangement joins TRBV19 to TRBJ1-4; D not certain. The CDR3 sequence is CASSSQYNEKLFF. CDR3 nucleotide sequence: TGTGCCAGTAGTAGCCAGTATAATGAAAAACTGTTTTTT.